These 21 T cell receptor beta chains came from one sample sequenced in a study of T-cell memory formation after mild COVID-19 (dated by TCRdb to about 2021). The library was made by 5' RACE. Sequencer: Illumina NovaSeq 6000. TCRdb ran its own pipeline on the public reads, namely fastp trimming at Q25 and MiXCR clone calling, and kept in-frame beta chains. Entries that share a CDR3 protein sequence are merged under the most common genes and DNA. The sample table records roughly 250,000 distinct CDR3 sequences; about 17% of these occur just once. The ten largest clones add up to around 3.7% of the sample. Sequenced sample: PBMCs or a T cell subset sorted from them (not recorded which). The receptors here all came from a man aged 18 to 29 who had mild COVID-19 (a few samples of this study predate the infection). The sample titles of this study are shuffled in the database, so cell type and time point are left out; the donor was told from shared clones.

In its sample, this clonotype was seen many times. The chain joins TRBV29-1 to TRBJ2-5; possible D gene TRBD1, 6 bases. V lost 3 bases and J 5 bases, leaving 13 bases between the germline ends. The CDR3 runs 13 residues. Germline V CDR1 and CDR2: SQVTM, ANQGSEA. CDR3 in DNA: TGCAGCGTTGACTCAGGGGCTGGGGAGACCCAGTACTTC. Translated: CSVDSGAGETQYF. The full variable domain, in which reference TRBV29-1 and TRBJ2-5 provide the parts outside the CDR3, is SAVISQKPSRDICQRGTSLTIQCQVDSQVTMMFWYRQQPGQSLTLIATANQGSEATYESGFVIDKFPISRPNLTFSTLTVSNMSPEDSSIYLCSVDSGAGETQYFGPGTRLLVL.

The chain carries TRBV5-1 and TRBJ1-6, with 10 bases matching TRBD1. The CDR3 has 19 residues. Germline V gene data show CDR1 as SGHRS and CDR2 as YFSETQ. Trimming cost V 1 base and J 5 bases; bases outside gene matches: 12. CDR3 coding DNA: TGCGCCAGCAGCTTGATGGGACAGGGGTGGAGAGGGAATAATTCACCCCTCCACTTT. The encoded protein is CASSLMGQGWRGNNSPLHF.

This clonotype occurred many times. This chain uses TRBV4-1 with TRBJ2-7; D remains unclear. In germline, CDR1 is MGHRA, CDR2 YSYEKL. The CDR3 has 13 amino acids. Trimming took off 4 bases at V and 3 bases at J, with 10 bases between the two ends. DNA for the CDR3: TGCGCCAGCAGCCGGAGCGTACACTACGAGCAGTACTTC. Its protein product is CASSRSVHYEQYF.

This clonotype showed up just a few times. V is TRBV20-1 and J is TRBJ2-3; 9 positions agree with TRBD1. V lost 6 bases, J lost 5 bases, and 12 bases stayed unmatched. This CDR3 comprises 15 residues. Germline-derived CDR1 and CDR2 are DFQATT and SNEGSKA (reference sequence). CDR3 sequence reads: CSATWDRVTGDTQYF. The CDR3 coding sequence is TGCAGTGCCACCTGGGACAGGGTGACAGGAGATACGCAGTATTTT.

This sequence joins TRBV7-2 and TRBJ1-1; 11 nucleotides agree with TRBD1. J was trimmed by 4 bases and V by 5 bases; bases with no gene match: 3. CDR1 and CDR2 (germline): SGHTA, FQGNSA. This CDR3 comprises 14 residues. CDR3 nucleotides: TGTGCCAGCAGCATAGGACAGGGGGCCACTGAAGCTTTCTTT. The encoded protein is CASSIGQGATEAFF.

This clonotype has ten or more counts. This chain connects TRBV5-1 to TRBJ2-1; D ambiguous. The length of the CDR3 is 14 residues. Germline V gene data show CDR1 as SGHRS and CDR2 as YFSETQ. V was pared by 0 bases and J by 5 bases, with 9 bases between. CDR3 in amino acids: CASSLGDLNNEQFF. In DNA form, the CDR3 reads TGCGCCAGCAGCTTGGGCGACCTTAACAATGAGCAGTTCTTC. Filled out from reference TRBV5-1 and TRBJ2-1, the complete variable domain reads KAGVTQTPRYLIKTRGQQVTLSCSPISGHRSVSWYQQTPGQGLQFLFEYFSETQRNKGNFPGRFSGRQFSNSRSEMNVSTLELGDSALYLCASSLGDLNNEQFFGPGTRLTVL.

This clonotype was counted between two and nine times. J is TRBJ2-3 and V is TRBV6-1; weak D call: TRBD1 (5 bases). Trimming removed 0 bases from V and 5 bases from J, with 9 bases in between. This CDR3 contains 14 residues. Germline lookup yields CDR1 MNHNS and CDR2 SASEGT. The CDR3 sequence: CASSEAQGEDTQYF. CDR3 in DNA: TGTGCCAGCAGTGAAGCGCAGGGTGAAGATACGCAGTATTTT.

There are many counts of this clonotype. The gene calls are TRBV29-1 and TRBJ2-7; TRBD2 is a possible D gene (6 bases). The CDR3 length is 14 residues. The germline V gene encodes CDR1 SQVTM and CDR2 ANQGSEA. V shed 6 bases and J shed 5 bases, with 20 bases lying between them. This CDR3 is CSVGGRLGRDEQYF. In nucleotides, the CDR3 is TGCAGCGTGGGGGGTAGATTGGGTCGCGACGAGCAGTACTTC.

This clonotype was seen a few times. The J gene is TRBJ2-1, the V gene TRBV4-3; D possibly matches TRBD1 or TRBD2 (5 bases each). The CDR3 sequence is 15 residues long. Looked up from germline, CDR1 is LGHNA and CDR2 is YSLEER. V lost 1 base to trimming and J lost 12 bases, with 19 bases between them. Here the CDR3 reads CASSQGSTGSGGQFF. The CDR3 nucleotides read TGCGCCAGCAGCCAAGGGTCCACAGGATCCGGAGGGCAGTTCTTC.

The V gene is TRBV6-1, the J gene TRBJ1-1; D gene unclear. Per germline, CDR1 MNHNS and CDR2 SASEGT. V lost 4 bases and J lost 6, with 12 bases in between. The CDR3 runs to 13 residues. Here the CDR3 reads CASSVTQTAEAFF. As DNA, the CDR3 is TGTGCCAGCAGTGTTACACAGACCGCTGAAGCTTTCTTT.

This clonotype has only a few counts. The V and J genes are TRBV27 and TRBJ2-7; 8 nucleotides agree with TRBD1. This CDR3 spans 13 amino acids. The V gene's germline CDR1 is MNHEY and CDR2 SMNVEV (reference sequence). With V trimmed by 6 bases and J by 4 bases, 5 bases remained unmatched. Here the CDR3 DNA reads TGTGCCAGCAGAGCTCAGGGGGCGTACGAGCAGTACGTC. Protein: CASRAQGAYEQYV.

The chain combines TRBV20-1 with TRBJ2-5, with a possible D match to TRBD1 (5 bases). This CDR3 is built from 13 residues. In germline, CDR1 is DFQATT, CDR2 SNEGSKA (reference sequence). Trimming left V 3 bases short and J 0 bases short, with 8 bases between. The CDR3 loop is CSARGRDQETQYF. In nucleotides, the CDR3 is TGCAGTGCTAGGGGGCGAGACCAAGAGACCCAGTACTTC.

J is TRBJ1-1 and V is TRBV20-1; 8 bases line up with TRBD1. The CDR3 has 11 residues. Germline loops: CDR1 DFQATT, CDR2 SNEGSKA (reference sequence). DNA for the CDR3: TGCACAACAGGGGGGAACACTGAAGCTTTCTTT. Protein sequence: CTTGGNTEAFF.

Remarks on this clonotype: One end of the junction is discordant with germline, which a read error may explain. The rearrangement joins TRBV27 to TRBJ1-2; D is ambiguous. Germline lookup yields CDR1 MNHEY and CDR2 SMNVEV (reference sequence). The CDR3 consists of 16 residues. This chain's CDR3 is CASSLWGTQSNYGYTF. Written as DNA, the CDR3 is TGTGCAAGCAGTTTGTGGGGAACGCAGTCTAACTATGGCTACACCTTC.

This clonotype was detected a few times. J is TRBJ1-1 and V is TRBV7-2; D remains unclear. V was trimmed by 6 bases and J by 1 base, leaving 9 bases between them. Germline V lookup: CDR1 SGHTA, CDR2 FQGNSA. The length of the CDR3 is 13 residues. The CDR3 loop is CASRPPRNTEAFF. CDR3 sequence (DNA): TGTGCCAGCAGACCACCAAGGAACACTGAAGCTTTCTTT.

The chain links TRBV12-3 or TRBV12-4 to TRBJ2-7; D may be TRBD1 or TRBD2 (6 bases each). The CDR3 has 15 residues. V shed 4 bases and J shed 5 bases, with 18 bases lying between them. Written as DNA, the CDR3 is TGTGCCAGCAGTTCACGCTGGGGGGCTCGGGACGAGCAGTACTTC. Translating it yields CASSSRWGARDEQYF.

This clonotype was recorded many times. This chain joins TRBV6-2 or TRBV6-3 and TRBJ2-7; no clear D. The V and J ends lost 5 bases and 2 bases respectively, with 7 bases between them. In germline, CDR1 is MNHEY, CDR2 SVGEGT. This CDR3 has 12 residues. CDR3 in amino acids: CASSRFPYEQYF. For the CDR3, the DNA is TGTGCCAGCAGTCGTTTTCCCTACGAGCAGTACTTC.

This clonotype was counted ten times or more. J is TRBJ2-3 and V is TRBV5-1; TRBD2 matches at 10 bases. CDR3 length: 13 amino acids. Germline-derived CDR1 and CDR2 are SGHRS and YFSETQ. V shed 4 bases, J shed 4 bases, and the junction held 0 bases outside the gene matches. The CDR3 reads CASSSGGADTQYF. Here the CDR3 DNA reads TGCGCCAGCAGCAGCGGGGGGGCAGATACGCAGTATTTT.

The CDR3 protein is CASSSVRGRLLAKNIQYF. The CDR3 DNA follows: TGTGCCAGCAGCTCCGTCAGAGGTCGCCTCTTAGCCAAAAACATTCAGTACTTC. The J gene is TRBJ2-4, the V gene TRBV5-6; unclear D gene. Trimming stripped 3 bases from V and 0 bases from J, with 19 bases between. The CDR3 runs to 18 residues. CDR1 SGHDT and CDR2 YYEEEE come from the germline V gene.

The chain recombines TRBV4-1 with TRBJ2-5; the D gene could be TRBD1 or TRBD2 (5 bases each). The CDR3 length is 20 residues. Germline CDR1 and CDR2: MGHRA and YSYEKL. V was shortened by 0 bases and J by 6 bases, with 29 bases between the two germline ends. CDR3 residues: CASSQDWGSNLAEARKTQYF. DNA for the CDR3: TGCGCCAGCAGCCAAGATTGGGGGAGTAACTTGGCAGAGGCAAGGAAGACCCAGTACTTC.

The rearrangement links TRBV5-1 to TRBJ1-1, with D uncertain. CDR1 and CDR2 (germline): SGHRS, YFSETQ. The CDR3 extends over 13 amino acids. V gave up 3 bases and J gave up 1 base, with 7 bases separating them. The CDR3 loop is CASSSWGNTEAFF. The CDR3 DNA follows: TGCGCCAGCAGCTCCTGGGGGAACACTGAAGCTTTCTTT.